Sequencing of this T cell receptor beta chain was carried out in a study of shared clonotypes between healthy human individuals. Across the whole study: There were three CD4 naive, three CD4 memory, two CD8 naive and one CD8 memory plates per donor.

Naivety among CD8 cells was defined by CD45RO negativity and positive CCR7 selection, thereby excluding terminally differentiated effector memory CD45RA+ cells. None of the donors, who were healthy HIV-negative adults, had recently had acute infections or vaccinations. The CDR3 totals 16 residues. V lost 5 bases, J lost 2 bases, and 13 bases lay in between. Germline V gene lookup returns CDR1 LGHNA and CDR2 YSLEER. Points from the study as a whole: The naive CD4 repertoires of a handful of donors were compared, and roughly 5.1% of clonotypes were shared.

With regard to this clone: The target antigen is unknown.

The repertoire was sequenced with immunoSEQ multiplex PCR; TCRdb's copy has only in-frame clones and lacks some. The sample shows about 2,100,000 clones, just over 90% of them seen only once. Specimen: naive CD8+ T cells from PBMCs. This receptor was identified in a man in his late teens or twenties in good health. Some clones in this sample may be carry-over from other donors' samples. The J gene is TRBJ2-6, the V gene TRBV4-3; no clear D gene. The CDR3 reads CASSDGWGTGANVLTF. The CDR3 bases are TGCGCCAGCAGCGACGGATGGGGAACTGGGGCCAACGTCCTGACTTTC.